Presented here are 9 T cell receptor beta chains from one specimen sequenced in a study of blood T cell repertoires in COVID-19 (dated by TCRdb to 2018 to 2021). Preparation of the library involved the immunoSEQ multiplex PCR assay. What TCRdb holds here is the immuneACCESS table cut down to in-frame rearrangements. Part of the clones is not present; checked against another copy, under half of the missing clones reflect an unresolved V gene, and the others are unexplained. The sample contains 150,000 to 200,000 clones, around nine tenths of them found a single time. Of the sample, around 12% is held by the ten largest clones. The sequencing sample was made of peripheral blood. Receptors were obtained from a woman aged 70-85 years with COVID-19, enrolled during active disease.

The DNA for the CDR3 is TGTGCCAGCAGCCAATCCCCCGCAGGGGATCAGCCCCAGCATTTT. As protein: CASSQSPAGDQPQHF. The rearrangement links TRBV3-1 (or the pseudogene TRBV3-2) to TRBJ1-5, with D possibly being TRBD1 (6 bases). Trimming cost V 2 bases and J 5 bases, with 13 bases left between them. Germline CDR1 and CDR2: LGHDT and YNNKEL (reference sequence). This CDR3 is built from 15 residues.

The V gene is TRBV19, the J gene TRBJ1-1; TRBD1 might be the D (6 bases). This CDR3 region has 13 residues. CDR1 is LNHDA and CDR2 is SQIVND in the germline V gene (reference sequence). Trimming shortened V by 4 bases and J by 6 bases, and 12 bases separated the two germline ends. CDR3 nucleotides: TGTGCCAGTAGTACTTACAGGGCCGCTGAAGCTTTCTTT. As protein: CASSTYRAAEAFF.

This clone was seen only once. The chain joins TRBV7-9 to TRBJ2-5, with 8 bases matching TRBD1. The germline V gene encodes CDR1 SEHNR and CDR2 FQNEAQ (reference sequence). The CDR3 runs 10 residues. The V segment lost 5 bases and the J segment 13 bases; nucleotides outside the gene matches: 3. The CDR3 spells CASSPGGRYF. In DNA form, the CDR3 reads TGTGCCAGCAGCCCAGGGGGCCGGTACTTC.

This sequence joins TRBV28 and TRBJ1-1; 9 bases line up with TRBD1. The CDR3 consists of 13 residues. Germline V gene sequence: CDR1 MDHEN, CDR2 SYDVKM. V was pared by 6 bases and J by 6 bases, with 5 bases of the junction left unmatched. CDR3 sequence: CASRRQGVSEAFF. In DNA form, the CDR3 reads TGTGCCAGCAGACGACAGGGGGTTTCTGAAGCTTTCTTT.

This clone showed up just a few times. The chain recombines TRBV27 with TRBJ1-1; D might be TRBD1 (5 bases). Germline V gene lookup returns CDR1 MNHEY and CDR2 SMNVEV (reference sequence). Trimming stripped 0 bases from V and 1 base from J, with 6 bases between. This CDR3 has 14 amino acids. The CDR3 here is CASSLSQGNTEAFF. CDR3 nucleotide sequence: TGTGCCAGCAGTTTATCCCAGGGGAACACTGAAGCTTTCTTT.

This clone was seen more than once but under ten times. V gene TRBV6-2 or TRBV6-3 combines with J gene TRBJ2-7, with 10 bases that match TRBD2. The germline CDR1 and CDR2 sequences are MNHEY and SVGEGT. With V trimmed by 5 bases and J by 1 base, 8 bases remained unmatched. CDR3 size: 16 residues. The CDR3 region is CASSRNLAGVSYEQYF. In DNA form, the CDR3 reads TGTGCCAGCAGTCGAAATCTAGCGGGAGTTTCCTACGAGCAGTACTTC.

V is TRBV7-3 and J is TRBJ2-1; tentative D call: TRBD2 (5 bases). CDR3 size: 16 residues. Germline CDR1 is SGHTA and CDR2 is FQGTGA. Trimming pared 4 bases from V and 0 bases from J, leaving 13 bases between. The CDR3 bases are TGTGCCAGCAGCTCCTGGGGTAGCGCCTCCTACAATGAGCAGTTCTTC. Translating it yields CASSSWGSASYNEQFF.

This clone occurred a few times. This chain uses TRBV7-9 with TRBJ1-6, with 7 bases aligning to TRBD1. V gave up 5 bases and J gave up 10 bases; unmatched junction bases: 5. Germline V gene data show CDR1 as SEHNR and CDR2 as FQNEAQ (reference sequence). The CDR3 is 13 residues long. The CDR3 coding sequence is TGTGCCAGCAGCCCCGGGACAGCCTCACCCCTCCACTTT. It translates to CASSPGTASPLHF.

This chain connects TRBV27 to TRBJ2-5; possibly TRBD1 for D (6 bases). The CDR3 totals 16 residues. Per germline, CDR1 MNHEY and CDR2 SMNVEV (reference sequence). The V end was cut by 6 bases, the J end by 3 bases, with 20 bases between. CDR3 protein: CASRPGVPTKEETQYF. Written as DNA, the CDR3 is TGTGCCAGCAGACCAGGGGTCCCGACTAAAGAAGAGACCCAGTACTTC.